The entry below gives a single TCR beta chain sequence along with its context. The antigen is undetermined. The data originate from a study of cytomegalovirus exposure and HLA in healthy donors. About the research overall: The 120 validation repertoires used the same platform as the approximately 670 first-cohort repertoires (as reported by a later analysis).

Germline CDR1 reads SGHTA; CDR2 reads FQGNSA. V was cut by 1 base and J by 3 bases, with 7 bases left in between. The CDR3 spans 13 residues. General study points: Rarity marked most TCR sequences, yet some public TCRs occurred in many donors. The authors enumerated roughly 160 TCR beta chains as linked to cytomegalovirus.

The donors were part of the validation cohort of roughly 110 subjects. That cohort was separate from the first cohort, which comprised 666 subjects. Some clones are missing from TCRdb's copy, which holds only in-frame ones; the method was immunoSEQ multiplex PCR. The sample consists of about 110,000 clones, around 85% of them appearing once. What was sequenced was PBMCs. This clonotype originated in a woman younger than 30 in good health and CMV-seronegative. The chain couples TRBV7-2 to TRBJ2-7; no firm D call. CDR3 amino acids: CASSLGGHYEQYF. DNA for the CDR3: TGTGCCAGCAGCTTAGGAGGTCACTACGAGCAGTACTTC.